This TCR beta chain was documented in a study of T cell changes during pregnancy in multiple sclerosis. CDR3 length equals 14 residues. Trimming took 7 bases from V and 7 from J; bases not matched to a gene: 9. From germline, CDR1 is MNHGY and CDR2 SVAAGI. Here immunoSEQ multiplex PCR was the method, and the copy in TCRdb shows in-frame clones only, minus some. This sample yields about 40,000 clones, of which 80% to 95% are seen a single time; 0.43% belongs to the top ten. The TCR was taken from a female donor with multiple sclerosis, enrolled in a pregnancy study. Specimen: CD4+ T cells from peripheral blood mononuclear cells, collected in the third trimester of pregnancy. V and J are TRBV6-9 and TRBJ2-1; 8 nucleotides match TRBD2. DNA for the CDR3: TGTGCCAGCACTTGGAAGCGGGAGCTGAATGAGCAGTTCTTC. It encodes CASTWKRELNEQFF.